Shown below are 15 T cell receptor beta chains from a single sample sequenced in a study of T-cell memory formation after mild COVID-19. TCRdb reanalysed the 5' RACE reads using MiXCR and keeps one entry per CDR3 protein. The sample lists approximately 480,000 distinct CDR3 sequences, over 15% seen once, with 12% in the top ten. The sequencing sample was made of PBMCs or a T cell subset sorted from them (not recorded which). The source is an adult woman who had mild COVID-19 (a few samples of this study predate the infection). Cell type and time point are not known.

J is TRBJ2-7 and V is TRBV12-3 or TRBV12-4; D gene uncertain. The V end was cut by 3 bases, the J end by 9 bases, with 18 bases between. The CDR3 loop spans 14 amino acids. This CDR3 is CASSFKGFSPGQYF. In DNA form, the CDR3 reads TGTGCCAGCAGTTTTAAAGGCTTCAGCCCCGGGCAGTACTTC.

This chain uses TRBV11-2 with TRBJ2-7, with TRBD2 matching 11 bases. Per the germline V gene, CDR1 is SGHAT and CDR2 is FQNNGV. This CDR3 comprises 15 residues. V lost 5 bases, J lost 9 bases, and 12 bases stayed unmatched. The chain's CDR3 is CASSPSTSGKTVQYF. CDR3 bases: TGTGCCAGCAGCCCCTCGACTAGCGGGAAAACGGTGCAGTACTTC. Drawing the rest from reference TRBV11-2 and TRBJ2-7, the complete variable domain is EAGVAQSPRYKIIEKRQSVAFWCNPISGHATLYWYQQILGQGPKLLIQFQNNGVVDDSQLPKDRFSAERLKGVDSTLKIQPAKLEDSAVYLCASSPSTSGKTVQYFGPGTRLTVT.

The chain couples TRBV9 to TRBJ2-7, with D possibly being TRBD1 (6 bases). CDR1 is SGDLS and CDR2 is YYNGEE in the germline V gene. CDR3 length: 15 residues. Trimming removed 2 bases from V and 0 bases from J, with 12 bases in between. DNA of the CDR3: TGTGCCAGCAGCGTCACAGGGCTTAGCTCCTACGAGCAGTACTTC. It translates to CASSVTGLSSYEQYF.

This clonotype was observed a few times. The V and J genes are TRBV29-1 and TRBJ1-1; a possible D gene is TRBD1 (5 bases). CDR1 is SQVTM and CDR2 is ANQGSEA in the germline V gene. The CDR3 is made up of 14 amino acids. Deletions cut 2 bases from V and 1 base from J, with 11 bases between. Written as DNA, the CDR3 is TGCAGCGTTGAACCCGGACACAGGAACACTGAAGCTTTCTTT. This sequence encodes CSVEPGHRNTEAFF.

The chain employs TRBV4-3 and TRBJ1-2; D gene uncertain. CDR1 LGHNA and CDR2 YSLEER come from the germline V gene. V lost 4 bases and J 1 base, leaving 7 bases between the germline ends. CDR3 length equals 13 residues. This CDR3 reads CASSLELNYGYTF. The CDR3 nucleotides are TGCGCCAGCAGCCTAGAGCTTAACTATGGCTACACCTTC.

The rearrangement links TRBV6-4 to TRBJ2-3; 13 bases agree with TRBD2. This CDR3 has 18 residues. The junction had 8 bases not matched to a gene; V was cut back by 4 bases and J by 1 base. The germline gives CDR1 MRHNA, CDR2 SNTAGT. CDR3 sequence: CASSAKPGTSGGTDTQYF. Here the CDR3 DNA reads TGTGCCAGCAGTGCCAAACCCGGGACTAGCGGGGGCACAGATACGCAGTATTTT.

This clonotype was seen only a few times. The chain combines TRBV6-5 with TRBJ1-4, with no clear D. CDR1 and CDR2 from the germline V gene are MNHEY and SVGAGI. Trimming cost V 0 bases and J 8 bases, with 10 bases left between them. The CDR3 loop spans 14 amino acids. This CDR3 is CASSYSSRLEKLFF. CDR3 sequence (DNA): TGTGCCAGCAGTTACTCGAGTCGATTGGAAAAACTGTTTTTT.

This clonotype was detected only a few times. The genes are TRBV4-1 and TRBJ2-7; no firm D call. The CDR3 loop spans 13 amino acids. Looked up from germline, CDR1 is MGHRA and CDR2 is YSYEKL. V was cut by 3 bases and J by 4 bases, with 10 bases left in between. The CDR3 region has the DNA TGCGCCAGCAGCCAGTTAGGAATTTACGAGCAGTACTTC. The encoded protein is CASSQLGIYEQYF.

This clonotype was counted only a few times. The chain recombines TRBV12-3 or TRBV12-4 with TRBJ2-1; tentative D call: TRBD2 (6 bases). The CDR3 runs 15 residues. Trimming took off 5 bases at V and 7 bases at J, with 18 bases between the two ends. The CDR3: CASSLGGKVGNEQFF. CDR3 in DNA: TGTGCCAGCAGTCTTGGGGGGAAGGTTGGAAATGAGCAGTTCTTC.

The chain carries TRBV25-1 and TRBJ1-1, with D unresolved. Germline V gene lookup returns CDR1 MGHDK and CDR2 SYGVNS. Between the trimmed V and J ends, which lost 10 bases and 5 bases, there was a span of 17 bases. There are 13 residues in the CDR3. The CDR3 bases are TGTGCCACCACCGGGCTCGATAGGACTGAAGCTTTCTTT. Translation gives CATTGLDRTEAFF.

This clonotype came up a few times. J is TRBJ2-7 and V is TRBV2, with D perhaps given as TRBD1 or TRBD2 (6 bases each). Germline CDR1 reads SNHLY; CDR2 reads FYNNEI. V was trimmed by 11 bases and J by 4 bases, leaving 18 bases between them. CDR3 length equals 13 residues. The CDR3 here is CAGANREVYEQYF. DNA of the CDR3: TGTGCCGGCGCGAACAGGGAGGTTTACGAGCAGTACTTC.

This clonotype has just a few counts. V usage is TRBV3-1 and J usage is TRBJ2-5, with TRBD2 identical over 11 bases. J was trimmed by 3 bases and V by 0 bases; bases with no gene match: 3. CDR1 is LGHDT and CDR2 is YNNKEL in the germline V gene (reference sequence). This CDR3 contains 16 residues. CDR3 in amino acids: CASSQELAGGKETQYF. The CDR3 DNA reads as TGTGCCAGCAGCCAAGAATTAGCGGGAGGGAAAGAGACCCAGTACTTC.

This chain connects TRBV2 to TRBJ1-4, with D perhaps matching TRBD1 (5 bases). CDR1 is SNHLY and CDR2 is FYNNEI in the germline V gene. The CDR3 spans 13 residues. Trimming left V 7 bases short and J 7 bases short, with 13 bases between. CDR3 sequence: CASKDIGSEKLFF. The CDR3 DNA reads TGTGCCAGCAAGGACATAGGCAGTGAAAAACTGTTTTTT.

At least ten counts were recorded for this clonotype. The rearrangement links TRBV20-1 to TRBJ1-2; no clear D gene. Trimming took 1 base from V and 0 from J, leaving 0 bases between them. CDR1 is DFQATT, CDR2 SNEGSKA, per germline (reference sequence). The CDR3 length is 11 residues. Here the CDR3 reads CSARANYGYTF. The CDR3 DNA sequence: TGCAGTGCTAGAGCTAACTATGGCTACACCTTC.

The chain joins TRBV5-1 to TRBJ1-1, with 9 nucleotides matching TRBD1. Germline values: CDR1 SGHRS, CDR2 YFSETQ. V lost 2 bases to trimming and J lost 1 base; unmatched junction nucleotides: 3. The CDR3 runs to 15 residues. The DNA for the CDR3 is TGCGCCAGCAGCTTACCGGGACAGGGGAACACTGAAGCTTTCTTT. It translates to CASSLPGQGNTEAFF.